The following is a T cell receptor beta chain sequence with its context. Its specificity is not known. The length of the CDR3 is 17 residues. From germline, CDR1 is GTSNPN and CDR2 SVGIG (reference sequence). The junction had 11 bases not matched to a gene; V was cut back by 3 bases and J by 6 bases. TCRdb recomputed calls from the 5' RACE reads with MiXCR, one row per CDR3 protein. The sample comprises 450,000 to 650,000 distinct CDR3 sequences, around a tenth of which are singletons, and under 3.5% rests with the top ten. The entry originates in a study of identical twins. Notes on the study in general: Abundant beta clonotypes from cord blood had fewer insertions, unlike memory repertoires, which showed none. Within beta out-of-frame sequences, the excess sharing observed between twins was weaker. In drawing conclusions, the study used cross-sectional statistical analysis and did not follow the same donors.

This same sample was also taken into another study, of yellow fever vaccine responses in identical twins. As that report states: In identical twins, vaccine T cell responses appeared partly shared and partly individual.

Sample: PBMCs. This clonotype originated in a young woman in good health. V gene TRBV30 combines with J gene TRBJ2-3, with TRBD2 matching 14 bases. CDR3 protein: CAWRPWTSGRLWDTQYF. In DNA, the CDR3 is TGTGCCTGGAGGCCATGGACTAGCGGGAGGCTTTGGGATACGCAGTATTTT.